The 14 T cell receptor beta chains listed next were all sequenced from one sample in a study of human CD8 memory T cell subsets. The authors made TCR beta libraries using UMI-labeled 5' RACE. TCRdb reprocessed the 5' RACE reads and stores each CDR3 protein as one record, lacking DNA. The sample is made up of about 6,700 distinct CDR3 sequences, and the top ten hold around a fifth of it. The sequencing input was CD8+ stem-like memory T cells (TSCM and TCM) sorted from PBMCs. The subset here: stem-like memory CD8 T cells (TSTEM), CCR7+ PD-1- TIGIT-. These receptors all come from a human donor in good health.

The CDR3 protein is CASSHAARGEYVNEQFF. The chain has TRBV3-1 and TRBJ2-1. Germline CDR1 reads LGHDT; CDR2 reads YNNKEL (reference sequence). The CDR3 contains 17 residues.

This chain links TRBV20-1 with TRBJ2-7; lacking DNA, the TRBD2 call made by TCRdb goes unchecked. Germline values: CDR1 DFQATT, CDR2 SNEGSKA (reference sequence). This CDR3 spans 12 amino acids. Here the CDR3 reads CSAGTSGIEQYF.

According to its frequency, this clonotype is medium-sized. The J gene is TRBJ1-4, the V gene TRBV30; as DNA is missing, the TRBD1 call by TCRdb cannot be tested. CDR3 length equals 13 residues. Germline V gene data show CDR1 as GTSNPN and CDR2 as SVGIG (reference sequence). CDR3 loop: CAWEGDSKEKLFF.

The gene calls are TRBV20-1 and TRBJ2-1; TCRdb proposes TRBD2, but this gene call is untestable without DNA. The germline V gene has CDR1 DFQATT and CDR2 SNEGSKA (reference sequence). This CDR3 comprises 15 residues. The CDR3 loop reads CSARGTSGDYNEQFF.

The chain joins TRBV2 to TRBJ1-2. CDR1 and CDR2 from the germline V gene are SNHLY and FYNNEI. The CDR3 runs to 14 residues. CDR3 amino acids: CASSDTDSNYGYTF.

The rearrangement links TRBV5-5 to TRBJ1-1. CDR1 and CDR2 from the germline V gene are SGHKS and YYEKEE (reference sequence). The CDR3 extends over 15 amino acids. CDR3 sequence: CASSPPSGGIAEAFF. Together with reference TRBV5-5 and TRBJ1-1, the CDR3 gives the full variable domain: DAGVTQSPTHLIKTRGQQVTLRCSPISGHKSVSWYQQVLGQGPQFIFQYYEKEERGRGNFPDRFSARQFPNYSSELNVNALLLGDSALYLCASSPPSGGIAEAFFGQGTRLTVV.

This clonotype is identified as medium-sized from frequency. The chain couples TRBV3-1 to TRBJ2-1; TCRdb picks TRBD2, but there is no DNA to check that call. The CDR3 spans 15 residues. Germline values: CDR1 LGHDT, CDR2 YNNKEL (reference sequence). The CDR3 reads CASRPRMRDVGEQFF.

This clonotype counts as medium-sized by frequency. The gene calls are TRBV12-3 or TRBV12-4 and TRBJ1-1. The CDR3 loop spans 11 amino acids. The CDR3 loop is CASSFLAKAFF.

This chain connects TRBV4-2 to TRBJ2-7; TCRdb outputs TRBD1, but without DNA this stays unchecked. The germline CDR1 and CDR2 sequences are LGHNA and YNFKEQ. The CDR3 totals 16 residues. CDR3 sequence reads: CASSQVGGTSSYEQYF.

The chain joins TRBV3-1 to TRBJ2-7; the TRBD1 assignment by TCRdb is unverifiable without DNA. The CDR3 spans 17 residues. CDR1 is LGHDT, CDR2 YNNKEL, per germline (reference sequence). The CDR3 loop reads CASSQEIGNRASYEQYF.

CDR3: CATSRSFATNYGYTF. This chain connects TRBV15 to TRBJ1-2. CDR3 length equals 15 residues. Germline assignment: CDR1 LNHNV and CDR2 YYDKDF (reference sequence).

This sequence joins TRBV7-9 and TRBJ2-3; with no DNA, the TCRdb D assignment of TRBD1 cannot be verified. The CDR3 is made up of 16 amino acids. From germline, CDR1 is SEHNR and CDR2 FQNEAQ (reference sequence). CDR3 sequence reads: CASSSWDRGLKDTQYF.

This chain uses TRBV9 with TRBJ2-1; TCRdb names TRBD2, which stays unverified in the absence of DNA. The germline V gene has CDR1 SGDLS and CDR2 YYNGEE. The CDR3 covers 15 residues. The CDR3 sequence: CASSELEGPYNEQFF.

The genes are TRBV30 and TRBJ1-1; with no DNA, the TCRdb D assignment of TRBD1 cannot be verified. The V gene's germline CDR1 is GTSNPN and CDR2 SVGIG (reference sequence). The CDR3 has 11 amino acids. The CDR3 protein is CAWKDAQEAFF.